Below are 10 T cell receptor beta chains sequenced from a single sample in a study of Tregs in tolerant kidney transplant recipients. The protocol was immunoSEQ multiplex PCR, while the TCRdb copy is restricted to in-frame clones and leaves out a portion. The sample is made up of about 30,000 clones, and the top ten hold more than 6.5% of it. Specimen: CD8+ T cells from blood, collected before the transplant. Receptor source: a human donor who received a combined kidney and bone marrow transplant.

Concerning this clone itself: The read terminates 3 residues ahead of where the CDR3 ends, so the germline J gene completes it. The chain combines TRBV6-1 with TRBJ2-7, with unresolved D. Trimming removed 0 bases from V and 4 bases from J, with 7 bases in between. The CDR3 extends over 13 amino acids. Per germline, CDR1 MNHNS and CDR2 SASEGT. Partial CDR3 DNA: TGTGCCAGCAGTGAAGCGGGCCAGTACGAG. Protein product: CASSEAGQYE. The full-length CDR3 reads as CASSEAGQYEQYF.

Note on this clone: The read comes to an end 3 residues before the CDR3 does, leaving the germline J gene to fill in the end. The chain employs TRBV20-1 and TRBJ2-7; TRBD1 agrees at 9 bases. The germline V gene has CDR1 DFQATT and CDR2 SNEGSKA (reference sequence). This CDR3 has 15 residues. V trimming: 5 bases; J trimming: 4 bases; junction bases outside the gene matches: 12. The sequenced part of the CDR3 DNA is TGCAGTGCTGCCCCCGGGACAGGGCATTCATACGAG. Encoded protein: CSAAPGTGHSYE. Given in full, the CDR3 is CSAAPGTGHSYEQYF.

About this clone itself: The read terminates 3 residues before the CDR3 end, so the remaining end is supplied by the germline J gene. The rearrangement uses TRBV5-6 and TRBJ1-3; D is perhaps TRBD1 (6 bases). This CDR3 has 15 amino acids. Deletions cut 3 bases from V and 2 bases from J, with 12 bases between. Germline CDR1 SGHDT, CDR2 YYEEEE. The CDR3 bases that were read are TGTGCCAGCAGCTCACAGGGTAGCGCTGGAAACACC. Protein sequence: CASSSQGSAGNT. Given in full, the CDR3 is CASSSQGSAGNTIYF. Looking up the rest from reference TRBV5-6 and TRBJ1-3 gives the full variable domain: DAGVTQSPTHLIKTRGQQVTLRCSPKSGHDTVSWYQQALGQGPQFIFQYYEEEERQRGNFPDRFSGHQFPNYSSELNVNALLLGDSALYLCASSSQGSAGNTIYFGEGSWLTVV.

Comment on this clone: Coverage ceases 3 residues before the CDR3 finishes, and the germline J gene fills in the end. V is TRBV6-1 and J is TRBJ1-5; D is uncertain. The CDR3 consists of 13 residues. Trimming removed 3 bases from V and 0 bases from J, with 3 bases in between. Looked up from germline, CDR1 is MNHNS and CDR2 is SASEGT. The CDR3 reads CASSDHSNQPQHF. CDR3 bases read: TGTGCCAGCAGTGATCATAGCAATCAGCCC.

As to this clone: The CDR3 end lies 3 residues beyond the end of the read and is filled in from the germline J gene. This rearrangement joins TRBV19 to TRBJ2-7; the D gene is possibly TRBD2 (5 bases). Germline CDR1 LNHDA, CDR2 SQIVND (reference sequence). The CDR3 is 14 residues long. V lost 6 bases, J lost 0 bases, and 12 bases lay in between. The sequenced part of the CDR3 DNA is TGTGCCAGTAGCCCAGGACTGGCCTCCTACGAG. This encodes CASSPGLASYE. The CDR3 reads in full as CASSPGLASYEQYF. The whole variable domain, remainder taken from reference TRBV19 and TRBJ2-7, is DGGITQSPKYLFRKEGQNVTLSCEQNLNHDAMYWYRQDPGQGLRLIYYSQIVNDFQKGDIAEGYSVSREKKESFPLTVTSAQKNPTAFYLCASSPGLASYEQYFGPGTRLTVT.

Turning to this clone: The sequenced fragment ends 3 residues before the CDR3 boundary, so the rest is inferred from the germline J gene. The chain carries TRBV20-1 and TRBJ2-7; 7 nucleotides line up with TRBD1. This CDR3 is built from 14 residues. Trimming at V came to 6 bases and at J to 2 bases, leaving 10 bases not matched to a gene. The V gene's germline CDR1 is DFQATT and CDR2 SNEGSKA (reference sequence). The CDR3 spells CSATLGTEPYEQYF. CDR3 DNA, as far as it was read: TGCAGTGCCACCCTCGGGACAGAGCCCTACGAG.

For this clone: Read sequence stops 3 residues before the CDR3 end, and the germline J gene provides the missing end. This chain joins TRBV13 and TRBJ2-3, with 9 nucleotides matching TRBD2. CDR3 size: 15 residues. Germline-derived CDR1 and CDR2 are PRHDT and FYEKMQ (reference sequence). With 5 bases clipped from V and 6 bases from J, the junction kept 9 bases outside the gene matches. Partial CDR3 DNA: TGTGCCAGCAGCGCTAGCGGGATGGAAATTGATACG. Protein product: CASSASGMEIDT. The full CDR3 protein reads CASSASGMEIDTQYF.

As concerns this clone: Read coverage stops 3 residues before the CDR3 terminus; the germline J gene supplies the remainder. The rearrangement joins TRBV14 to TRBJ1-4; D ambiguous. Deletions cut 3 bases from V and 2 bases from J, with 10 bases between. The germline V gene encodes CDR1 SGHDN and CDR2 FVKESK. There are 15 residues in the CDR3. CDR3 in amino acids: CASSHRWATNEKLFF. The covered CDR3 bases are TGTGCCAGCAGCCATAGGTGGGCGACTAATGAAAAA.

CDR3 residues: CASSFWLGTGTTEAFF. The CDR3 bases that were read are TGTGCCAGTAGTTTTTGGCTCGGCACAGGGACCACTGAA. The chain couples TRBV19 to TRBJ1-1; D might be TRBD1 (6 bases). The read falls 3 residues short of the CDR3 end, and the missing part is taken from the germline J gene. This CDR3 comprises 16 residues. In germline, CDR1 is LNHDA, CDR2 SQIVND (reference sequence). Deletions cut 5 bases from V and 4 bases from J, with 20 bases between.

In regard to this clone: The sequence runs out 3 residues before the end of the CDR3; the remainder is reconstructed from the germline J gene. The chain couples TRBV20-1 to TRBJ2-5, with 14 bases matching TRBD2. J gave up 5 bases and V 5 bases, and 13 bases lay outside the gene matches. Per the germline V gene, CDR1 is DFQATT and CDR2 is SNEGSKA (reference sequence). The CDR3 extends over 17 amino acids. CDR3 DNA, as far as it was read: TGCAGTGCTTTGGCGGGACTAGCGGGAGAGGGGGGGGAGACC. This codes for CSALAGLAGEGGET. The entire CDR3 sequence reads CSALAGLAGEGGETQYF.